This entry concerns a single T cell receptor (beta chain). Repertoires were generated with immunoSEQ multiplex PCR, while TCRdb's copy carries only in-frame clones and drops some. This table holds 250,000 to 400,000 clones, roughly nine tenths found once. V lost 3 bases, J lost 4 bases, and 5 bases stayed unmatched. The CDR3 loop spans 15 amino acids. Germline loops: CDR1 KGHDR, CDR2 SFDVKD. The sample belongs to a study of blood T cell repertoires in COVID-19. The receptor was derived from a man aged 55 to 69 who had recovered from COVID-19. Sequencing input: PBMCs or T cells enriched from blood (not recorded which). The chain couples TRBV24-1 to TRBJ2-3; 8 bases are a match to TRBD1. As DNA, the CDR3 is TGTGCCACCAGTGATATGACAGGGGTTCCAGATACGCAGTATTTT. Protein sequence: CATSDMTGVPDTQYF.